The table lists the clone carrying this TCR beta chain with many counts. Its antigen is undetermined. The TCR beta CDR3 regions underwent amplification using RNA transcripts as the source. A set of HTBI primers served as the primers for a first-round RT-PCR of the TCR CDR3. Each CDR3 protein is one row after TCRdb ran MiXCR on the multiplex PCR reads. The sample has 300,000 to 350,000 distinct CDR3 sequences, approximately 15% seen once. These data originate in a study of T cells in Graves' hyperthyroidism and ophthalmopathy. Points from the study as a whole: Model-based prediction identified ophthalmopathy a median around 6.5 months prior to its onset.

The V and J ends lost 5 bases and 1 base respectively, with 8 bases between them. Looked up from germline, CDR1 is SEHNR and CDR2 is FQNEAQ (reference sequence). This CDR3 has 14 amino acids. The sequencing input was blood. This sequence originates from a woman aged 25 to 39 with Graves' hyperthyroidism. This chain uses TRBV7-9 with TRBJ2-2, with D tentatively TRBD2 (5 bases). CDR3 nucleotide sequence: TGTGCCAGCAGCGCAAGCGGGAACACCGGGGAGCTGTTTTTT. Its translation: CASSASGNTGELFF. The full variable domain, with the rest looked up from reference TRBV7-9 and TRBJ2-2, is DTGVSQNPRHKITKRGQNVTFRCDPISEHNRLYWYRQTLGQGPEFLTYFQNEAQLEKSRLLSDRFSAERPKGSFSTLEIQRTEQGDSAMYLCASSASGNTGELFFGEGSRLTVL.